The rows below give T cell receptor beta chains drawn from one sample of a study of T-cell reconstitution after alpha-beta-depleted transplantation in children. Using its own MiXCR run on the PCR reads, TCRdb lists one record per CDR3 protein. Among 400,000 to 450,000 distinct CDR3 sequences, approximately 41% were seen once, and the ten largest hold about 30%. Source: PBMCs, taken before TCRalphabeta/CD19-depleted stem cell transplant. The origin of the receptors is a girl aged 2-10 years with aplastic anemia, due to receive a stem cell transplant. CDR3s include the opening cysteine and the closing phenylalanine or tryptophan. D genes are given only for firm matches. Size tells how often a clone was seen (once, few, many) or the class of an expanded clone, and some rows leave it out.

D	V	J	size	DNA	CDR3
-	TRBV7-6	TRBJ1-6	-	TGTGCCAGCAGCTTAGCGGATTCACCCCTCCACTTT	CASSLADSPLHF
-	TRBV4-3	TRBJ1-2	few	TGCGCCAGCAGCCAAGGAGGGCAGGCAGCCAACTATGGCTACACCTTC	CASSQGGQAANYGYTF
TRBD2	TRBV23-1	TRBJ2-5	-	TGCGCCAGCGCCCAGCTAGCGGGAGAGGAGACCCAGTACTTC	CASAQLAGEETQYF
TRBD2	TRBV20-1	TRBJ2-3	-	TGCACATGGACTAGCGGCACAGATACGCAGTATTTT	CTWTSGTDTQYF
TRBD1	TRBV15	TRBJ2-5	-	TGTGCCACCAGAGGGGGCCGCGAGGAGACCCAGTACTTC	CATRGGREETQYF
-	TRBV5-1	TRBJ2-2	many	TGCGCCAGCAGCTTGGGTTGGCGGGGCACCGGGGAGCTGTTTTTT	CASSLGWRGTGELFF
TRBD2	TRBV6-2/TRBV6-3	TRBJ2-2	few	TGTGCCAGCAACCTAGCGGGAGCGAACACCGGGGAGCTGTTTTTT	CASNLAGANTGELFF
TRBD1	TRBV4-3	TRBJ2-5	few	TGCGCCAGCAGCCAAGCGACCCCCGGGGAGACAGGGGCCACCCGGTGGCCCCAGTACTTC	CASSQATPGETGATRWPQYF
-	TRBV7-9	TRBJ2-1	-	TGTGCCAGCAGCTTTATCCCCGATGAGCAGTTCTTC	CASSFIPDEQFF
-	TRBV29-1	TRBJ2-7	few	TGCAGCGTTTTACTGAGCTACGAGCAGTACTTC	CSVLLSYEQYF
TRBD1	TRBV20-1	TRBJ1-2	-	TGCAGTGCTAGTTCTTCATCGCAGGGGGCTTCCGGCTACACCTTC	CSASSSSQGASGYTF
-	TRBV9	TRBJ1-1	-	TGTGCCACCAGCGTAGAAATGGGGGAAGCTTTCTTT	CATSVEMGEAFF
-	TRBV12-3/TRBV12-4	TRBJ2-3	many	TGTGCCAGCAGTTTGGAAAGAACAGATACGCAGTATTTT	CASSLERTDTQYF
-	TRBV28	TRBJ2-1	-	TGTGCCAGCAGTGTAGACAGGTTAGCTAGTAATGAGCAGTTCTTC	CASSVDRLASNEQFF